These T cell receptor beta chains were read from a single sample in a study of cytomegalovirus exposure and HLA in healthy donors. Sequencing was performed with immunoSEQ multiplex PCR; in TCRdb, only in-frame clones are kept and a portion is missing. The sample lists about 170,000 clones, roughly 73% occurring once. The sample was PBMCs. The source of these receptors is a female donor in good health and CMV-seronegative. Both conserved end residues are part of each CDR3. The D gene is left open where the match is weak. Size tells how often a clone was seen (once, few, many) or the class of an expanded clone, and some rows leave it out.

length	size	D	V	J	DNA	CDR3
11	.	.	TRBV5-1	TRBJ2-5	TGCGCCAGCAGCCTTAAAGAGACCCAGTACTTC	CASSLKETQYF
15	.	TRBD2	TRBV6-6	TRBJ2-4	TGTGCCAGCAGTTACTCGCGCGGGAGAGGGGACATTCAGTACTTC	CASSYSRGRGDIQYF
12	.	.	TRBV6-5	TRBJ2-2	TGTGCCAGCAGGTCTACTACCGGGGAGCTGTTTTTT	CASRSTTGELFF
18	.	.	TRBV7-6	TRBJ2-3	TGTGCCAGCAGCTTAGTATTTCTGGGGGCGTCAGGCACAGATATGCAGTATTTT	CASSLVFLGASGTDMQYF
13	.	.	TRBV7-6	TRBJ1-4	TGTGCCAGCCAGGCGGGTGCTAATGAAAAACTGTTTTTT	CASQAGANEKLFF
16	.	.	TRBV7-8	TRBJ1-5	TGTGCCAGCAGCGCGGTGGGCGGGGCGGGGGAACAGCCCCAGCATTTT	CASSAVGGAGEQPQHF
15	.	TRBD1	TRBV7-7	TRBJ2-5	TGTGCCAGCAGCTTAGGCAGGGGGTTTCAAGAGACCCAGTACTTC	CASSLGRGFQETQYF
15	.	.	TRBV7-3	TRBJ2-1	TGTGCCAGCAGCTTAGAAGCGGCTACCTACAATGAGCAGTTCTTC	CASSLEAATYNEQFF
15	.	TRBD2	TRBV7-9	TRBJ2-7	TGTTCCAGCAGCTTGGGGGGACTAGCGGGATTTCAGCAGTACTTC	CSSSLGGLAGFQQYF
13	few	.	TRBV27	TRBJ1-2	TGTGCCAGCAGTTCCAGAGGGGGCTATGGCTACACCTTC	CASSSRGGYGYTF
14	.	.	TRBV18	TRBJ1-5	TGTGCCAGCTCACCAGGGAGTTTTCCCCAGCCCCAGCATTTT	CASSPGSFPQPQHF
16	.	TRBD1	TRBV7-2	TRBJ1-1	TGTGCCAGCACCCAAAACACTATTGCGACAGGGACTGAAGCTTTCTTT	CASTQNTIATGTEAFF
12	.	TRBD2	TRBV7-3	TRBJ2-7	TGTGCCAGCAGCTTTGAGCGGGGGGAGCAGTACTTC	CASSFERGEQYF
14	few	.	TRBV5-1	TRBJ1-2	TGCGCCAGCAGCTTGGCCGGGGAAGGCTATGGCTACACCTTC	CASSLAGEGYGYTF
14	.	.	TRBV7-9	TRBJ1-1	TGTGCCAGCAGCTCCACGGGGAGGAGCACTGAAGCTTTCTTT	CASSSTGRSTEAFF
12	few	.	TRBV2	TRBJ2-7	TGTGCCAGCAGTGAACAAGAGTACGAGCAGTACTTC	CASSEQEYEQYF
15	.	TRBD2	TRBV28	TRBJ2-7	TGTGCCAGCTGTGTAAGACTAGCGGGAGGAAACGAGCAGTACTTC	CASCVRLAGGNEQYF
13	.	TRBD1	TRBV29-1	TRBJ2-7	TGCAGCGTTGGTGGGCAGGGGGTCGACGAGCAGTACTTC	CSVGGQGVDEQYF
16	.	.	TRBV5-6	TRBJ2-6	TGTGCCAGCAGCCGTTTTCTCCGCTCTGGGGCCAACGTCCTGACTTTC	CASSRFLRSGANVLTF
14	.	TRBD2	TRBV6-4	TRBJ2-7	TGTGCCAGCAGCCGGGAGGACGGCATCTACGAGCAGTACTTC	CASSREDGIYEQYF
12	few	.	TRBV5-6	TRBJ2-7	TGTGCCAGCAGCTTTTTAAGAGCCGAGCAGTACTTC	CASSFLRAEQYF
13	.	.	TRBV7-3	TRBJ2-5	TGTGCCAGCAGCAGAGACCGAGGGGAGACCCAGTACTTC	CASSRDRGETQYF
11	.	.	TRBV29-1	TRBJ2-3	TGCAGCGTTGAGAGGGCAGATACGCAGTATTTT	CSVERADTQYF
13	.	.	TRBV9	TRBJ1-1	TGTGCCAGCAGCGTAGAACAGACCACTGAAGCTTTCTTT	CASSVEQTTEAFF
15	.	TRBD2	TRBV6-5	TRBJ2-2	TGTGCCAGCAGTTGGGTAGCGGGGAGGACCGGGGAGCTGTTTTTT	CASSWVAGRTGELFF
17	.	TRBD1	TRBV6-4	TRBJ1-2	TGTGCCAGCAGTGAATGGGACAGGATAGGGGGGTGCTATGGCTACACCTTC	CASSEWDRIGGCYGYTF
15	.	.	TRBV5-1	TRBJ2-7	TGCGCCAGCAGCTTGGGATGGAGGGGATTCGACGAGCAGTACTTC	CASSLGWRGFDEQYF
14	.	.	TRBV7-2	TRBJ1-6	TGTGCCAGCAGCTTCAGGGACAATAATTCACCCCTCCACTTT	CASSFRDNNSPLHF
12	.	.	TRBV2	TRBJ1-1	TGTGCCAGCCAGCCAGGGTACACTGAAGCTTTCTTT	CASQPGYTEAFF
12	.	.	TRBV19	TRBJ1-5	TGTGCCACCAGCGCATACAATCAGCCCCAGCATTTT	CATSAYNQPQHF
14	.	TRBD2	TRBV29-1	TRBJ2-2	TGCAGCGTGAAAGCGGGAGATAACACCGGGGAGCTGTTTTTT	CSVKAGDNTGELFF
15	.	TRBD1	TRBV6-6	TRBJ1-5	TGTGCCAGCAGCTACAGGGGGCACGGCAATCAGCCCCAGCATTTT	CASSYRGHGNQPQHF
15	.	TRBD1	TRBV6-6	TRBJ2-1	TGTGCCAGCAGTTACCAGGGACAGGGGGCCAATGAGCAGTTCTTC	CASSYQGQGANEQFF
15	.	.	TRBV28	TRBJ2-1	TGTGCCAGCAGTTTACCGGGGGAGAGGTACAATGAGCAGTTCTTC	CASSLPGERYNEQFF
15	.	TRBD1	TRBV6-5	TRBJ1-3	TGTGCCAGCAGCCGGACAGGTTACTCTGGAAACACCATATATTTT	CASSRTGYSGNTIYF
13	.	.	TRBV15	TRBJ2-5	TGTGCCACCAGCAGGGACAGCCAAGAGACCCAGTACTTC	CATSRDSQETQYF
15	.	TRBD1	TRBV28	TRBJ1-1	TGTGCCAGCAGTTACGACAGGGTGATGAACACTGAAGCTTTCTTT	CASSYDRVMNTEAFF
15	once	TRBD1	TRBV14	TRBJ2-7	TGTGCCAGCAGCCGCTCGACAGGGGGTCAGGACGAGCAGTACTTC	CASSRSTGGQDEQYF
13	.	.	TRBV5-8	TRBJ2-3	TGTGCCAGCAGCTTTAGTAGCACAGATACGCAGTATTTT	CASSFSSTDTQYF
14	.	.	TRBV5-1	TRBJ2-1	TGCGCCAGCAGCTTGGCCGCCGGGTACAATGAGCAGTTCTTC	CASSLAAGYNEQFF
18	.	.	TRBV27	TRBJ1-1	TGTGCCAGCAGAGCGTTATTCGTGGCTAGGACAGCTAACACTGAAGCTTTCTTT	CASRALFVARTANTEAFF